These T cell receptor beta chains were read from a single sample in a study of blood T cell repertoires in COVID-19. Sequencing used immunoSEQ multiplex PCR; TCRdb keeps in-frame clones, though not all of them. The data hold 100,000 to 150,000 clones, with 75% to 90% observed a single time. Sequences were obtained from peripheral blood. Receptors were obtained from a man in his fifties or sixties with active or convalescent COVID-19. Both conserved end residues are part of each CDR3. D genes are given only for firm matches. Clone size is shown for a subset of rows, as once, few, many or a class of expanded clone.

clone_size,v_call,d_call,j_call,cdr3_nt,cdr3_aa
.,TRBV4-3,TRBD1,TRBJ1-4,TGCGCCAGCAGCCGCTTACAGGGGGCGACTAATGAAAAACTGTTTTTT,CASSRLQGATNEKLFF
.,TRBV9,TRBD1,TRBJ2-7,TGTGCCAGCAGCGCTGGGAGTTCCGGGACAGGAAACTACGAGCAGTACTTC,CASSAGSSGTGNYEQYF
once,TRBV28,TRBD1,TRBJ1-5,TGTGCCAGCAGTTTATCCCTGACGGGACAGCCTAGCAATCAGCCCCAGCATTTT,CASSLSLTGQPSNQPQHF
.,TRBV30,.,TRBJ1-2,TGTGCCTGGAATGTCCCAGTATCGGGTTCTAACTATGGCTACACCTTC,CAWNVPVSGSNYGYTF
few,TRBV11-3,TRBD2,TRBJ2-7,TGTGCCAGCAGCTGGTCCGGGACTAGCGGGAGTTGGGGCTACGAGCAGTACTTC,CASSWSGTSGSWGYEQYF
.,TRBV30,TRBD2,TRBJ2-5,TGTGCCTGGAGCGGGTTTAGCGGGAGGCGTGAGAGGGAAGAGACCCAGTACTTC,CAWSGFSGRREREETQYF
.,TRBV6-5,TRBD2,TRBJ2-3,TGTGCCAGCACCCCTAGCGGGAGCACAGATACGCAGTATTTT,CASTPSGSTDTQYF
.,TRBV14,TRBD2,TRBJ2-7,TGTGCCAGCAGCCAAAGGCCGGGACTAGCGGGAAAGACCTACGAGCAGTACTTC,CASSQRPGLAGKTYEQYF
once,TRBV29-1,TRBD2,TRBJ2-7,TGCAGCGTCGCCAGACTCAGGGAGGGGGAGCAGTACTTC,CSVARLREGEQYF
.,TRBV27,TRBD2,TRBJ2-7,TGTGCCAGCAGTTTTTTTCCGGGGGGCGAGCAGTACTTC,CASSFFPGGEQYF